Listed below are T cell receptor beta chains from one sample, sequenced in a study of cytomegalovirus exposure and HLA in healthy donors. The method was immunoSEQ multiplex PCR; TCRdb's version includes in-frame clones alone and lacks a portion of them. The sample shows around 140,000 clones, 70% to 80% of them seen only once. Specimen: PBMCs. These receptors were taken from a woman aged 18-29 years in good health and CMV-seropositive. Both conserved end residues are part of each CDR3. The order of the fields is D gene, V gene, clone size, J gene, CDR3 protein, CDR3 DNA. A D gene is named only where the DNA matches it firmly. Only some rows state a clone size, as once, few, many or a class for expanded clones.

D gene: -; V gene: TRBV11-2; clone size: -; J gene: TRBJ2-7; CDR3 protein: CASSLSNYEQYF; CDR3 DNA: TGTGCCAGCAGCTTAAGCAACTACGAGCAGTACTTC
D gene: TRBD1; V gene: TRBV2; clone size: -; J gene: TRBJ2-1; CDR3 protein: CASRRDSSYNEQFF; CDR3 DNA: TGTGCCAGCAGAAGGGACAGTTCCTACAATGAGCAGTTCTTC
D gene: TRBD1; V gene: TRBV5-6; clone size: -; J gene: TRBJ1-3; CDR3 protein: CASSWGTGGSGNTIYF; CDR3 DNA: TGTGCCAGCAGCTGGGGAACAGGGGGCTCTGGAAACACCATATATTTT
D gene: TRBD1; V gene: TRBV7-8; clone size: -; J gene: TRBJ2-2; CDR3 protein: CASSLPDRVKQPGELFF; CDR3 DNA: TGTGCCAGCAGCTTACCGGACAGGGTAAAGCAGCCCGGGGAGCTGTTTTTT
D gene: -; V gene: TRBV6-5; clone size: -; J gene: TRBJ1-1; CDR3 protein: CASSKWGQNTEAFF; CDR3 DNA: TGTGCCAGCAGTAAATGGGGACAGAACACTGAAGCTTTCTTT
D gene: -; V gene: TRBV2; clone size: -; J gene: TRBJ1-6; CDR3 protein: CASSEPRDSPLHF; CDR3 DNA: TGTGCCAGCTCCGAGCCCAGGGATTCACCCCTCCACTTT
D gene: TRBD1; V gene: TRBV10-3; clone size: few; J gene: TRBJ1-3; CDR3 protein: CAIRRQGAGNTIYF; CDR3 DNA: TGTGCCATCAGACGACAGGGAGCGGGAAACACCATATATTTT
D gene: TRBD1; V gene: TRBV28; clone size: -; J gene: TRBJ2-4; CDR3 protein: CASSLTGSKNIQYF; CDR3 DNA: TGTGCCAGCAGTTTGACAGGGTCCAAAAACATTCAGTACTTC
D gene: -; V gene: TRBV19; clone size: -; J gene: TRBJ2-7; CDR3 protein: CASRNAGGSSYEQYF; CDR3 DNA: TGTGCCAGTAGAAATGCCGGGGGTAGCTCCTACGAGCAGTACTTC
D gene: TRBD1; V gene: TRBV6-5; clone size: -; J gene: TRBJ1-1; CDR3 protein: CASSYFGQGNTEAFF; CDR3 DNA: TGTGCCAGCAGTTACTTTGGACAGGGGAACACTGAAGCTTTCTTT
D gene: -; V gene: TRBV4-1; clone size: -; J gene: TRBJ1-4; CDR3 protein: CASSHPVGGEEKLFF; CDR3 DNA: TGCGCCAGCAGCCATCCCGTTGGGGGCGAGGAAAAACTGTTTTTT
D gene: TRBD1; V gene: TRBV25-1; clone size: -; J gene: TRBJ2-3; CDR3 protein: CASSLQGSTDTQYF; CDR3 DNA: TGTGCCAGCAGCTTACAGGGGTCCACAGATACGCAGTATTTT
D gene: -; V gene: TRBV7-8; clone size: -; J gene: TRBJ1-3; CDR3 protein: CASSFGDSHSGNTIYF; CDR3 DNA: TGTGCCAGCAGCTTTGGTGACAGCCACTCTGGAAACACCATATATTTT
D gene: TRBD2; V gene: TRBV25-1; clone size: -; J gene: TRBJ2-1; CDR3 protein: CASMSGGGEQFF; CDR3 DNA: TGTGCCAGCATGAGCGGGGGAGGCGAGCAGTTCTTC
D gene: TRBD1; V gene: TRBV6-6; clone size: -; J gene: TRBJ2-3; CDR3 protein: CASSSRTGEVDTQYF; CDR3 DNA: TGTGCCAGCAGTTCAAGGACAGGGGAGGTAGATACGCAGTATTTT
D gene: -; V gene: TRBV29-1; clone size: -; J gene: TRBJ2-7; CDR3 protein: CSVTPGDGGEQYF; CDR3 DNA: TGCAGCGTTACCCCGGGGGACGGAGGGGAGCAGTACTTC
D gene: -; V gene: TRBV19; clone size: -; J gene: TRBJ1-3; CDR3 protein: CASSADSLGNTIYF; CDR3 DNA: TGTGCCAGTAGTGCGGACAGTCTGGGGAACACCATATATTTT
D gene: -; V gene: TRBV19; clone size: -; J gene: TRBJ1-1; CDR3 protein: CASSITGQPNTEAFF; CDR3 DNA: TGTGCCAGTAGTATCACAGGCCAACCTAACACTGAAGCTTTCTTT
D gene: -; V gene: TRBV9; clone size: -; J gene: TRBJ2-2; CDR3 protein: CASSVALGLGLLFF; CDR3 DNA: TGTGCCAGCAGCGTAGCTTTGGGGCTTGGGTTGCTGTTTTTT
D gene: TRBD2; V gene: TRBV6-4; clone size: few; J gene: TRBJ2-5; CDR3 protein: CASSETSGAQETQYF; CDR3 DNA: TGTGCCAGCAGTGAGACTAGCGGGGCCCAAGAGACCCAGTACTTC
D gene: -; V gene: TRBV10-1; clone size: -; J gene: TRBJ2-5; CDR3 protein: CASSERGETQYF; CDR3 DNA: TGCGCCAGCAGTGAGAGGGGAGAGACCCAGTACTTC
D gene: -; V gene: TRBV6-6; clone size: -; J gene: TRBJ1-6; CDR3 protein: CASSLIVHSPLHF; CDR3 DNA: TGTGCCAGCAGTTTAATCGTTCATTCACCCCTCCACTTT
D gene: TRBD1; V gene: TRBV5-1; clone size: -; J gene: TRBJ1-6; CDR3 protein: CASSIGQGDNSPLHF; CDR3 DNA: TGCGCCAGCAGCATAGGACAGGGTGATAATTCACCCCTCCACTTT
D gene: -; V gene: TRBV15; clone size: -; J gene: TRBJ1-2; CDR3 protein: CATSRSWQGIAYGYTF; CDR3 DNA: TGTGCCACCAGCAGATCCTGGCAGGGGATTGCCTATGGCTACACCTTC
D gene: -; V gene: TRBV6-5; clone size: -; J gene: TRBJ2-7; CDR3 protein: CASSYRDSYEQYF; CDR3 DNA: TGTGCCAGCAGTTATCGCGACAGTTACGAGCAGTACTTC
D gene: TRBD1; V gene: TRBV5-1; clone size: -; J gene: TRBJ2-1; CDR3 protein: CASSLAVPGQGTNEQFF; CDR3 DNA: TGCGCCAGCAGCTTGGCAGTTCCGGGACAGGGGACGAATGAGCAGTTCTTC
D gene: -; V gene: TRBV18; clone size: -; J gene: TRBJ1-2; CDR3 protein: CASSPPREYYGYTF; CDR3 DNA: TGTGCCAGCTCACCACCGCGGGAATACTATGGCTACACCTTC
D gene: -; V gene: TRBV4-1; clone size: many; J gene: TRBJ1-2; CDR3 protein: CASSQDRPGSYGYTF; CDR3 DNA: TGCGCCAGCAGCCAAGATCGTCCAGGGTCCTATGGCTACACCTTC
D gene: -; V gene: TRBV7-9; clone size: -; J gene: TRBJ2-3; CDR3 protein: CASSTAGATTDTQYF; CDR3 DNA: TGTGCCAGCAGCACCGCAGGGGCAACCACAGATACGCAGTATTTT
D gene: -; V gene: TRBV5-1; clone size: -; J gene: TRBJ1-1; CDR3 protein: CASSPSGSSNTEAFF; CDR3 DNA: TGCGCCAGCAGCCCATCAGGGTCCTCTAACACTGAAGCTTTCTTT
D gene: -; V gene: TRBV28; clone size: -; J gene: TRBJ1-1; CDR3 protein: CASQMGGFMNTEAFF; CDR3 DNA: TGTGCCAGCCAAATGGGAGGATTTATGAACACTGAAGCTTTCTTT
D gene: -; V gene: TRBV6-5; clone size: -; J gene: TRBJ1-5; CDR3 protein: CASSSPEGQPQHF; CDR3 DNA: TGTGCCAGCAGTTCCCCCGAGGGTCAGCCCCAGCATTTT
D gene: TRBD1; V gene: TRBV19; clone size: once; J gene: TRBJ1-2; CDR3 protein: CASSLYRGRVYGYTF; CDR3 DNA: TGTGCCAGTAGTTTATACAGGGGGCGCGTCTATGGCTACACCTTC
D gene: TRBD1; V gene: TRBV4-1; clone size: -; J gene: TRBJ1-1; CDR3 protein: CASSQVPRDSIEAFF; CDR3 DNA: TGCGCCAGCAGCCAAGTGCCGAGGGACAGCATAGAAGCTTTCTTT
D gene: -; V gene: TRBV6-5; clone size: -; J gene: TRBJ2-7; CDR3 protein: CASRSGRRPSYEQYF; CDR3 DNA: TGTGCCAGCAGATCAGGACGGAGGCCCTCCTACGAGCAGTACTTC